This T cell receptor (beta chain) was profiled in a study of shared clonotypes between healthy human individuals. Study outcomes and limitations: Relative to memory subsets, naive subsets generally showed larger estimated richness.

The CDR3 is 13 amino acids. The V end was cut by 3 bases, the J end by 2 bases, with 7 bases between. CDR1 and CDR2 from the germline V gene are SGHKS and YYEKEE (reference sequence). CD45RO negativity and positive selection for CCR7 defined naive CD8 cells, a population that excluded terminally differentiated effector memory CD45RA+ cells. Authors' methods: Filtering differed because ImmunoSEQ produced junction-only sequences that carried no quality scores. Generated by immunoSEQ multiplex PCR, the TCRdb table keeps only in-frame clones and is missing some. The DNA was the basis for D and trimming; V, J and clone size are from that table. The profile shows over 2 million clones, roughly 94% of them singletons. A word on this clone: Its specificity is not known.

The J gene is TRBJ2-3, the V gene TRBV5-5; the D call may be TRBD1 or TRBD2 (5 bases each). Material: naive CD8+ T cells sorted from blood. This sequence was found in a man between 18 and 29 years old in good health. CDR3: CASSSGTTDTQYF. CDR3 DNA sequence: TGTGCCAGCAGCTCCGGGACCACAGATACGCAGTATTTT.